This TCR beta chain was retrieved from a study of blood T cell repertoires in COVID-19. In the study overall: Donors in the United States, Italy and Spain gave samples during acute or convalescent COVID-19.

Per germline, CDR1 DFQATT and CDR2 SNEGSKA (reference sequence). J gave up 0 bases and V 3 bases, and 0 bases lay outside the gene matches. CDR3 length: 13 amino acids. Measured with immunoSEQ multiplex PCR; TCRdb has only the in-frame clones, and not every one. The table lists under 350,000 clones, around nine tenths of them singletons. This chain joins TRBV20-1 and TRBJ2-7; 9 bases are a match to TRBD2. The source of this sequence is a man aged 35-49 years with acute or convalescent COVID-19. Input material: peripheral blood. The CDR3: CSASSGGSYEQYF. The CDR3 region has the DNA TGCAGTGCTAGTAGCGGGGGCTCCTACGAGCAGTACTTC.